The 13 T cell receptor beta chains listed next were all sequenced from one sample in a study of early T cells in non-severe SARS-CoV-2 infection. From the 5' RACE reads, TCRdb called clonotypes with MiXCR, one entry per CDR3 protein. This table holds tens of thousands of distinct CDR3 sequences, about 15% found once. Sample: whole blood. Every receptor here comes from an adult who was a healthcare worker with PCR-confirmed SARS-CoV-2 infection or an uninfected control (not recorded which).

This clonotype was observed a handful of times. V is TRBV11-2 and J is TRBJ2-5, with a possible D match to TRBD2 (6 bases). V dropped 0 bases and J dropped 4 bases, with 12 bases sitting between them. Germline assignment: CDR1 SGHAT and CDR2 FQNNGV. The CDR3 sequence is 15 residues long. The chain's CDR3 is CASSLDRTTRETQYF. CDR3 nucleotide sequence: TGTGCCAGCAGCTTAGACCGGACTACTAGAGAGACCCAGTACTTC. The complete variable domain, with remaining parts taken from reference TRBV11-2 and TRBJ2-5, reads EAGVAQSPRYKIIEKRQSVAFWCNPISGHATLYWYQQILGQGPKLLIQFQNNGVVDDSQLPKDRFSAERLKGVDSTLKIQPAKLEDSAVYLCASSLDRTTRETQYFGPGTRLLVL.

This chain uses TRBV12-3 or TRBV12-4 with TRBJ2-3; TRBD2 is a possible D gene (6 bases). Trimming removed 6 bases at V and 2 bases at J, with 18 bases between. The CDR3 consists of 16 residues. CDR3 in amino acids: CASSSRDWKLTDTQYF. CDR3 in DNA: TGTGCCAGCAGCTCGAGGGACTGGAAGCTCACAGATACGCAGTATTTT.

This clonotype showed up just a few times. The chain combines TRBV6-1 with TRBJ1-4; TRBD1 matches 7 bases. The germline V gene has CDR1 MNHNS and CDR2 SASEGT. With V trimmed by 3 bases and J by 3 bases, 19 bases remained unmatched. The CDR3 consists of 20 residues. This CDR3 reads CASSDLGWRGRRTANEKLFF. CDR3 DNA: TGTGCCAGCAGTGATCTCGGTTGGAGGGGGCGGAGAACGGCTAATGAAAAACTGTTTTTT.

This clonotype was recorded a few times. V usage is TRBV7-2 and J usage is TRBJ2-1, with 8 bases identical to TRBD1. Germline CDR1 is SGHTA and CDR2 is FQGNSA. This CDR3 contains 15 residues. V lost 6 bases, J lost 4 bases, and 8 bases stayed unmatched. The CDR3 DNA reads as TGTGCCAGCAGGGTCTCCGGGACAGGTTACAATGAGCAGTTCTTC. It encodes CASRVSGTGYNEQFF.

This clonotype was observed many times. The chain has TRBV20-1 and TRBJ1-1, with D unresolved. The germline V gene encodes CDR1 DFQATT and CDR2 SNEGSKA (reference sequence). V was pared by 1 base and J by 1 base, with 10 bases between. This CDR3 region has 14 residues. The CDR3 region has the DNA TGCAGTGCTAGAGTCGGCACCTCGAACACTGAAGCTTTCTTT. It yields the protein CSARVGTSNTEAFF.

The CDR3 spells CASGLGLAGKTDTQYF. As DNA, the CDR3 is TGTGCTAGTGGTTTGGGACTAGCGGGAAAGACAGATACGCAGTATTTT. The V call is TRBV12-5, the J call TRBJ2-3, with 11 bases lining up with TRBD2. The CDR3 runs 16 residues. Trimming cost V 1 base and J 3 bases; bases outside gene matches: 3. Germline lookup yields CDR1 LGHNT and CDR2 FRNRAP. Full variable domain (remainder filled in from reference TRBV12-5 and TRBJ2-3): DARVTQTPRHKVTEMGQEVTMRCQPILGHNTVFWYRQTMMQGLELLAYFRNRAPLDDSGMPKDRFSAEMPDATLATLKIQPSEPRDSAVYFCASGLGLAGKTDTQYFGPGTRLTVL.

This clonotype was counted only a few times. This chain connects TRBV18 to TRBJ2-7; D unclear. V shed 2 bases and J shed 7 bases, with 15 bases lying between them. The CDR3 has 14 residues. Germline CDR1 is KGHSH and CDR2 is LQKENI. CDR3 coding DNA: TGTGCCAGCTCACCAGGTTCTCCTCTGGGAGAGCAGTACGTC. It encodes CASSPGSPLGEQYV.

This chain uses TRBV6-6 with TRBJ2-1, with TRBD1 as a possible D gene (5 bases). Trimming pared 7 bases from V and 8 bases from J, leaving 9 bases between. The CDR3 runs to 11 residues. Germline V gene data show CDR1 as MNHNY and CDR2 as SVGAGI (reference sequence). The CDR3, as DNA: TGTGCCAGCACGGGCAGGGATGAGCAGTTCTTC. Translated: CASTGRDEQFF.

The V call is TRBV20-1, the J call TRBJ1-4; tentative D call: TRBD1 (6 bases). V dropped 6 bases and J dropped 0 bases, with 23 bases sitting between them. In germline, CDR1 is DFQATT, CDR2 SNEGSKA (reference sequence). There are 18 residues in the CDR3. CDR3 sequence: CSADKLGGISPTNEKLFF. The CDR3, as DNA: TGCAGTGCCGACAAACTAGGGGGGATAAGCCCAACTAATGAAAAACTGTTTTTT.

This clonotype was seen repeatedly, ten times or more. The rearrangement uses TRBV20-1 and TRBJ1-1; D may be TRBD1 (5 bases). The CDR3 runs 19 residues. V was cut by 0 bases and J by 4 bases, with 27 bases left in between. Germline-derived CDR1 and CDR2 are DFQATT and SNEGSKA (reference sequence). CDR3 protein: CSARDLWGGESFDSTEAFF. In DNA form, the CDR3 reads TGCAGTGCTAGAGATCTATGGGGAGGGGAGTCGTTCGACAGCACTGAAGCTTTCTTT.

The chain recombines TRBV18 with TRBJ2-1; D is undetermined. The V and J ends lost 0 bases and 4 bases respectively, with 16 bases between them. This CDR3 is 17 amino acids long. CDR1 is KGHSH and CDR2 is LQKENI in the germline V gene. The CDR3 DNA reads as TGTGCCAGCTCACCACCATCCCTCCGGCTCGGGTACAATGAGCAGTTCTTC. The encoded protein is CASSPPSLRLGYNEQFF.

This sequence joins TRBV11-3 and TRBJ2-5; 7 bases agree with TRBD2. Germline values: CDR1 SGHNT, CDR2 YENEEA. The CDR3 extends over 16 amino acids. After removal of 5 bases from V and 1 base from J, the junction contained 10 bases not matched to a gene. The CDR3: CASSQVGGRSQETQYF. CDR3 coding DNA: TGTGCCAGCAGCCAGGTCGGGGGGAGAAGCCAAGAGACCCAGTACTTC. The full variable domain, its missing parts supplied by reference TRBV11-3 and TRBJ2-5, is EAGVVQSPRYKIIEKKQPVAFWCNPISGHNTLYWYLQNLGQGPELLIRYENEEAVDDSQLPKDRFSAERLKGVDSTLKIQPAELGDSAVYLCASSQVGGRSQETQYFGPGTRLLVL.

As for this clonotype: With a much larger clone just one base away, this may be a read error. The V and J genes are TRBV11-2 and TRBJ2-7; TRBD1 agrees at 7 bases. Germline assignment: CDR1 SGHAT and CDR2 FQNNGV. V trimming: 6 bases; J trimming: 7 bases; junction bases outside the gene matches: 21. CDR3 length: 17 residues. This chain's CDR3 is CASSPGQDRFKKGEQYV. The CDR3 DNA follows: TGTGCCAGCAGTCCCGGACAGGATCGATTCAAGAAGGGGGAGCAGTACGTC.